The next 13 T cell receptor beta chains were all read from a single sample in a study of T cell repertoires in cytomegalovirus infection. One entry per CDR3 protein, called by TCRdb with MiXCR from the reads. The table has about 740,000 distinct CDR3 sequences, roughly 35% seen once. The specimen sequenced was PBMCs. The receptors stem from a human donor in good health (CMV status not recorded). Some clones in this sample may be carry-over from other donors' samples.

In this sample, this clonotype turned up a few times. The V gene is TRBV28, the J gene TRBJ1-2, with D perhaps matching TRBD1 (6 bases). This CDR3 has 13 residues. Germline V gene lookup returns CDR1 MDHEN and CDR2 SYDVKM. Between the trimmed V and J ends, which lost 6 bases and 8 bases, there was a span of 16 bases. This CDR3 reads CASREIGGAGYTF. The CDR3 DNA sequence: TGTGCCAGCAGGGAAATAGGGGGGGCCGGCTACACCTTC.

The chain carries TRBV6-6 and TRBJ1-5; tentative D call: TRBD1 (6 bases). Germline V gene lookup returns CDR1 MNHNY and CDR2 SVGAGI (reference sequence). V was pared by 3 bases and J by 4 bases, with 10 bases between. The CDR3 has 14 residues. CDR3 bases: TGTGCCAGCAGTTATACACAGGGAAATCAGCCCCAGCATTTT. This translates into CASSYTQGNQPQHF.

A note on this clonotype: The junction departs from the called germline gene at one end, perhaps through a read error. The chain employs TRBV10-3 and TRBJ1-6; possible D gene TRBD1, 5 bases. The CDR3 loop spans 13 amino acids. Germline V gives CDR1 ENHRY, CDR2 SYGVKD. CDR3 DNA sequence: TGTTCCATAAACTACGGGACCAGTTCACCCCTCCACTTT. Encoded protein: CSINYGTSSPLHF.

Comment on this clonotype: A much larger clonotype is one base distant, so this may be a read error. The V and J genes are TRBV7-2 and TRBJ2-2; D gene unclear. The V end was cut by 5 bases, the J end by 6 bases, with 13 bases between. The CDR3 totals 14 residues. CDR1 and CDR2 (germline): SGHTA, FQGNSA. The DNA of the CDR3 is TGTGCCAGCAGCCGAAGCGCCAGTTCCGGGGAGCTGTTTTTT. Protein product: CASSRSASSGELFF. Full variable domain (rest looked up from reference TRBV7-2 and TRBJ2-2): GAGVSQSPSNKVTEKGKDVELRCDPISGHTALYWYRQSLGQGLEFLIYFQGNSAPDKSGLPSDRFSAERTGGSVSTLTIQRTQQEDSAVYLCASSRSASSGELFFGEGSRLTVL.

The table lists this clonotype with a few counts. This rearrangement joins TRBV20-1 to TRBJ2-5, with D perhaps matching TRBD2 (5 bases). V dropped 2 bases and J dropped 2 bases, with 12 bases sitting between them. In germline, CDR1 is DFQATT, CDR2 SNEGSKA (reference sequence). The CDR3 sequence is 14 residues long. The DNA for the CDR3 is TGCAGTGCTAGACCACGGGGTTTACAAGAGACCCAGTACTTC. This sequence encodes CSARPRGLQETQYF.

V and J are TRBV12-5 and TRBJ1-5; D possibly corresponds to TRBD1 (6 bases). Germline V gives CDR1 LGHNT, CDR2 FRNRAP. Trimming stripped 0 bases from V and 0 bases from J, with 12 bases between. The CDR3 is 17 amino acids. As DNA, the CDR3 is TGTGCTAGTGGTTTGGTACAGGGTCACCCTAGCAATCAGCCCCAGCATTTT. Translation gives CASGLVQGHPSNQPQHF.

The V and J genes are TRBV28 and TRBJ2-4; the match to TRBD1 covers 8 bases. After removal of 5 bases from V and 0 bases from J, the junction contained 12 bases not matched to a gene. The V gene's germline CDR1 is MDHEN and CDR2 SYDVKM. This CDR3 has 18 residues. Here the CDR3 reads CASSVDRGGAVAKNIQYF. CDR3 bases: TGTGCCAGCAGTGTAGACAGGGGTGGGGCAGTAGCCAAAAACATTCAGTACTTC.

The table lists this clonotype with a few counts. The rearrangement links TRBV12-3 or TRBV12-4 to TRBJ2-7, with 7 bases aligning to TRBD1. The length of the CDR3 is 13 residues. The ends lost 6 bases at V and 3 bases at J; junction bases unmatched: 5. The CDR3 sequence is CASRQTGVYEQYF. The CDR3 region has the DNA TGTGCCAGCAGGCAAACAGGGGTCTACGAGCAGTACTTC.

The chain has TRBV28 and TRBJ2-1; TRBD2 is a possible D gene (5 bases). The V end was cut by 7 bases, the J end by 0 bases, with 13 bases between. The CDR3 loop spans 15 amino acids. Germline V gene lookup returns CDR1 MDHEN and CDR2 SYDVKM. CDR3 in amino acids: CASISGEGSYNEQFF. In DNA form, the CDR3 reads TGTGCCAGCATATCCGGAGAGGGCTCCTACAATGAGCAGTTCTTC. Filled out from reference TRBV28 and TRBJ2-1, the complete variable domain reads DVKVTQSSRYLVKRTGEKVFLECVQDMDHENMFWYRQDPGLGLRLIYFSYDVKMKEKGDIPEGYSVSREKKERFSLILESASTNQTSMYLCASISGEGSYNEQFFGPGTRLTVL.

The chain uses TRBV3-1 and TRBJ2-1; 10 nucleotides align to TRBD2. J gave up 0 bases and V 4 bases, and 6 bases lay outside the gene matches. CDR3 length equals 17 residues. Germline CDR1 is LGHDT and CDR2 is YNNKEL (reference sequence). In DNA form, the CDR3 reads TGTGCCAGCAGCCCGATTCCTAGCGGGAGCTCCTACAATGAGCAGTTCTTC. Protein product: CASSPIPSGSSYNEQFF.

This clonotype has a handful of counts. The chain carries TRBV6-2 or TRBV6-3 and TRBJ1-5; 7 bases fit TRBD1. This CDR3 region has 15 residues. V was pared by 7 bases and J by 5 bases, with 11 bases of the junction left unmatched. The germline V gene encodes CDR1 MNHEY and CDR2 SVGEGT. The DNA of the CDR3 is TGTGCCAGCACTCCCTTCAGGGGGTCCGATCAGCCCCAGCATTTT. Amino acids: CASTPFRGSDQPQHF.

With respect to this clonotype: Without the conserved terminal phenylalanine or tryptophan, this CDR3 likely stems from a read error. This chain links TRBV7-9 with TRBJ2-7; weak D call: TRBD2 (6 bases). The CDR3 covers 14 residues. The V end was cut by 5 bases, the J end by 3 bases, with 14 bases between. In germline, CDR1 is SEHNR, CDR2 FQNEAQ (reference sequence). The CDR3 sequence: CASSRGTQGYEQYL. In DNA form, the CDR3 reads TGTGCCAGCAGCCGAGGGACTCAGGGCTACGAGCAGTACTTA.

This clonotype was seen only a few times. The chain employs TRBV19 and TRBJ1-5; tentatively, D is TRBD1 (5 bases). V was trimmed by 3 bases and J by 5 bases, leaving 11 bases between them. The CDR3 extends over 14 amino acids. Germline values: CDR1 LNHDA, CDR2 SQIVND (reference sequence). The CDR3 DNA sequence: TGTGCCAGTAGTATCGGAGGCAGGGATCAGCCCCAGCATTTT. Translation gives CASSIGGRDQPQHF.